The rows below give T cell receptor beta chains drawn from one sample of a study of chemoradiotherapy in HPV16-positive cancers. Using immunoSEQ multiplex PCR, the repertoire was profiled, and TCRdb retains in-frame clones only, with some absent. The sample includes 40,000 or so clones, 76% of them seen just once. The specimen comprised blood, sampled from a patient who underwent chemoradiotherapy. All receptors come from a human donor with HPV-associated anogenital cancer. The CDR3 runs from the conserved cysteine through the conserved F or W. Fields, in order: V gene, CDR3 protein.

>TRBV10-3
CAIRRTGDSDTQYF
>TRBV5-1
CASSVSGLFYEQYF
>TRBV25-1
CASSEGWSSYNSPLHF
>TRBV25-1
CASSEPVGDNSPLHF
>TRBV29-1
CSVTSGNTIYF
>TRBV27
CASSFREGYEQYF
>TRBV4-3
CASSQDPRQGLDEQFF
>TRBV7-9
CASSLAGTGNTEAFF
>TRBV6-5
CASSYSTGINEKLFF
>TRBV7-2
CASSLDGTGVQPQHF
>TRBV30
CAWMGIAGIGELFF
>TRBV18
CASSPIGLGTGKLNYGYTF
>TRBV5-1
CASSLFGIGTGELFF
>TRBV18
CASSPLGQGTETQYF
>TRBV9
CASSGGSRTTNEKLFF
>TRBV10-3
CAIRRLRAEKLFF
>TRBV7-3
CASSSQGGTYEQYF
>TRBV30
CAWSPYYTGTGFHEQYF
>TRBV7-9
CASSFQGPGNTIYF
>TRBV29-1
CSVDRGPYGYTF
>TRBV5-1
CASSPGPGDTEAFF
>TRBV2
CASSVAGIRETQYF
>TRBV18
CASSPQTEYNSPLHF
>TRBV29-1
CSVDGQHTGELFF
>TRBV6-5
CASSLTALMNTEAFF
>TRBV30
CAWSPTGQAGNTIYF